A single sample gave rise to the 17 T cell receptor beta chains below, sequenced in a study of blood T cells in healthy people across ages. A second about 7 to 11 cycle PCR used barcoded and J-beta primers. TCRdb recomputed calls from the 5' RACE reads with MiXCR, one row per CDR3 protein. Found here are over a million distinct CDR3 sequences, 35% to 45% of them singletons; the top ten hold over 3.5%. Specimen: blood. The receptors derive from a woman younger than 35 in good health.

Of note for this clonotype: Its ends do not fully match the called genes, so a read error is possible. The V gene is TRBV30, the J gene TRBJ2-1; perhaps TRBD2 as D (5 bases). CDR1 and CDR2 (germline): GTSNPN, SVGIG (reference sequence). CDR3 length: 12 amino acids. CDR3 amino acids: CAGSRQDNEQFF. The CDR3 nucleotides are TGTGCCGGGAGTCGGCAGGACAATGAGCAGTTCTTC.

This clonotype turned up a few times. The J gene is TRBJ2-3, the V gene TRBV24-1, with 11 bases fitting TRBD2. CDR3 length equals 16 residues. Losses at the gene ends were 4 bases for V and 2 bases for J; bases not matched to a gene: 4. CDR1 and CDR2 (germline): KGHDR, SFDVKD. DNA for the CDR3: TGTGCCACCAGTGACCCTAGCGGGAGGACCACAGATACGCAGTATTTT. It yields the protein CATSDPSGRTTDTQYF.

The CDR3 DNA follows: TGTGCCAGCAGTTCGGGACTAGGAAACATTCAGTACTTC. It translates to CASSSGLGNIQYF. The J gene is TRBJ2-4, the V gene TRBV6-6; 8 bases are a match to TRBD2. CDR1 MNHNY and CDR2 SVGAGI come from the germline V gene (reference sequence). The CDR3 totals 13 residues. The J segment lost 6 bases and the V segment lost 4 bases, leaving 2 bases of the junction unmatched.

The J gene is TRBJ1-3, the V gene TRBV7-8; 8 bases match TRBD1. Germline values: CDR1 SGHVS, CDR2 FQNEAQ. This CDR3 region has 15 residues. V trimming: 4 bases; J trimming: 2 bases; junction bases outside the gene matches: 4. DNA for the CDR3: TGTGCCAGCAGCTCCTTGGACAGGGCTGGAAACACCATATATTTT. As protein: CASSSLDRAGNTIYF.

The chain joins TRBV29-1 to TRBJ2-5, with 8 bases matching TRBD1. The DNA end lines up better with TRBJ2-7; the J call may be wrong. This CDR3 is built from 15 residues. Germline assignment: CDR1 SQVTM and CDR2 ANQGSEA. CDR3 nucleotide sequence: TGCAGCGTTGAAGATGTCAGGACAGGGTCCTACGAGCAGTACTTC. Protein sequence: CSVEDVRTGSYEQYF.

This clonotype showed up just once. This rearrangement joins TRBV9 to TRBJ2-5; tentative D call: TRBD1 (5 bases). The CDR3 length is 14 residues. The V end was cut by 2 bases, the J end by 2 bases, with 10 bases between. Looked up from germline, CDR1 is SGDLS and CDR2 is YYNGEE. The CDR3 loop is CASSVTGMQETQYF. The DNA for the CDR3 is TGTGCCAGCAGCGTTACAGGAATGCAAGAGACCCAGTACTTC.

The chain employs TRBV3-1 and TRBJ2-5, with D perhaps matching TRBD1 (6 bases). The CDR3 sequence is 15 residues long. CDR1 LGHDT and CDR2 YNNKEL come from the germline V gene (reference sequence). V gave up 1 base and J gave up 1 base, with 10 bases separating them. The chain's CDR3 is CASSQVLRGQETQYF. CDR3 coding DNA: TGTGCCAGCAGCCAAGTACTCAGGGGCCAAGAGACCCAGTACTTC.

The chain uses TRBV5-6 and TRBJ2-3; D is unclear. This CDR3 has 15 residues. The V end lost 1 base, the J end lost 3 bases, and 12 bases lay between the germline ends. Germline CDR1 reads SGHDT; CDR2 reads YYEEEE. Here the CDR3 reads CASSLYAVLTDTQYF. The CDR3 DNA follows: TGTGCCAGCAGCTTGTACGCCGTTCTAACAGATACGCAGTATTTT.

This clonotype was observed a few times. CDR3 nucleotides: TGTGCCAGCAGCTTCGGCTACATGAACACTGAAGCTTTCTTT. Residues: CASSFGYMNTEAFF. The chain employs TRBV7-2 and TRBJ1-1; D remains unclear. V gave up 3 bases and J gave up 0 bases, with 8 bases separating them. Germline V gene sequence: CDR1 SGHTA, CDR2 FQGNSA. This CDR3 region has 14 residues.

The table lists this clonotype with a few counts. This chain links TRBV6-6 with TRBJ1-1, with 8 bases that match TRBD1. Trimming removed 6 bases from V and 1 base from J; junction bases left unmatched: 4. Germline V gives CDR1 MNHNY, CDR2 SVGAGI (reference sequence). This CDR3 region has 14 residues. CDR3 in amino acids: CASSAGGTNTEAFF. CDR3 sequence (DNA): TGTGCCAGCAGCGCAGGGGGCACGAACACTGAAGCTTTCTTT.

This clonotype was detected a few times. The CDR3 nucleotides are TGCAGTGCTAGCCCCCAGGAGTACGAGCAGTACTTC. Amino acids: CSASPQEYEQYF. The chain combines TRBV20-1 with TRBJ2-7; no firm D call. The CDR3 runs to 12 residues. Looked up from germline, CDR1 is DFQATT and CDR2 is SNEGSKA (reference sequence). V dropped 3 bases and J dropped 4 bases, with 10 bases sitting between them.

V usage is TRBV5-8 and J usage is TRBJ2-7, with D possibly TRBD1 on 7 matching bases. Trimming left V 0 bases short and J 4 bases short, with 17 bases between. CDR3 length: 16 amino acids. Germline V gene sequence: CDR1 SGHTS, CDR2 YDEGEE. The CDR3 is CASSLEDRGTAYEQYF. For the CDR3, the DNA is TGTGCCAGCAGCTTGGAGGACCGCGGGACAGCATACGAGCAGTACTTC.

CDR3: CASKVASTSTDTQYF. The CDR3 DNA sequence: TGTGCCAGCAAGGTAGCATCCACTAGCACAGATACGCAGTATTTT. V and J are TRBV28 and TRBJ2-3, with D unclear. Germline lookup yields CDR1 MDHEN and CDR2 SYDVKM. Trimming shortened V by 7 bases and J by 0 bases, and 14 bases separated the two germline ends. There are 15 residues in the CDR3.

This clonotype has more than one count but fewer than ten. This rearrangement joins TRBV15 to TRBJ2-4; TRBD1 matches at 12 bases. Per the germline V gene, CDR1 is LNHNV and CDR2 is YYDKDF (reference sequence). This CDR3 contains 17 residues. J was trimmed by 0 bases and V by 5 bases; bases with no gene match: 5. The CDR3 nucleotides are TGTGCCACCAGCCCCCGGGACAGGGGGCTAGCCAAAAACATTCAGTACTTC. The encoded protein is CATSPRDRGLAKNIQYF.

In this sample, this clonotype turned up a few times. The genes are TRBV20-1 and TRBJ1-5; possibly TRBD1 for D (5 bases). Trimming left V 6 bases short and J 0 bases short, with 21 bases between. This CDR3 is 17 amino acids long. The germline CDR1 and CDR2 sequences are DFQATT and SNEGSKA (reference sequence). CDR3 in amino acids: CSASGPGRGYSNQPQHF. The CDR3 region has the DNA TGCAGTGCCTCGGGTCCGGGACGTGGGTATAGCAATCAGCCCCAGCATTTT.

As to this clonotype: Being one base from a much bigger clone, this may be a read error. The rearrangement joins TRBV20-1 to TRBJ2-1; D is uncertain. CDR1 is DFQATT and CDR2 is SNEGSKA in the germline V gene (reference sequence). This CDR3 is 10 amino acids long. CDR3 DNA: TGCATTGCTACCGACAATGAGCAGTTCTTC. It yields the protein CIATDNEQFF.

J is TRBJ2-7 and V is TRBV20-1; D possibly matches TRBD1 or TRBD2 (6 bases each). CDR1 is DFQATT and CDR2 is SNEGSKA in the germline V gene (reference sequence). Trimming shortened V by 5 bases and J by 7 bases, and 12 bases separated the two germline ends. This CDR3 has 11 residues. CDR3 amino acids: CSARQGTEQYF. CDR3 bases: TGCAGTGCTCGTCAGGGGACTGAGCAGTACTTC.